This T cell receptor (beta chain) was sequenced during a study of blood T cells in healthy people across ages. Overall study findings and caveats: Roughly linear declines in TCR beta diversity per million T cells occurred with age. Naive CD4+ cell counts and diversity both ran higher in long-lived than in aged donors.

Trimming left V 5 bases short and J 0 bases short, with 8 bases between. The CDR3 is made up of 13 amino acids. Germline loops: CDR1 SQVTM, CDR2 ANQGSEA. Primed by a sample-barcoded 5' primer and a J-beta primer mix, a second PCR proceeded for about 6 to 11 cycles. A 12-random-nucleotide template-switch adaptor tagged each cDNA molecule. Per sample, CDR3-containing paired-end reads numbered at least 2.5 million. TCRdb re-derived calls from the 5' RACE reads in MiXCR, one entry per CDR3 protein. Of approximately 1.5 million distinct CDR3 sequences listed, approximately 43% are singletons. Turning to this clonotype: Its antigen is as yet unknown.

The receptor's source is a young woman in good health. The chain recombines TRBV29-1 with TRBJ2-1; D ambiguous. The material sequenced was blood. The CDR3 reads CSVPDSSYNEQFF. In DNA form, the CDR3 reads TGCAGCGTTCCCGATAGCTCCTACAATGAGCAGTTCTTC.